This TCR beta chain is drawn from a study of blood T cell repertoires in COVID-19. The data were produced by immunoSEQ multiplex PCR, yet TCRdb's version contains in-frame clones alone and is incomplete. This repertoire shows about 310,000 clones, about nine tenths found once; its top ten account for more than 8.5%. V trimming: 8 bases; J trimming: 2 bases; junction bases outside the gene matches: 6. Germline CDR1 is PRHDT and CDR2 is FYEKMQ (reference sequence). The CDR3 extends over 13 amino acids. The participants were between about 18 and 90 years old and came from some 25 US areas. The table lists this clone with a count of one.

This chain uses TRBV13 with TRBJ2-7; 7 bases match TRBD1. The TCR was taken from a young woman who had recovered from COVID-19. The sample consisted of PBMCs or T cells enriched from blood (not recorded which). CDR3 bases: TGTGCCAGCTCCAGGGACAGCCCCTACGAGCAGTACTTC. Translated: CASSRDSPYEQYF.